What follows are 27 T cell receptor beta chains derived from one specimen sequenced in a study of T cell clonotyping in hematopoietic cell transplantation. This table comes from immunoSEQ multiplex PCR, and its TCRdb copy is limited to in-frame clones, with some not included. The sample includes some 3,100 clones, about 91% seen only once; the top ten take 7.5% to 9%. The material sequenced was PBMCs, taken at the time of graft-versus-host disease after allogeneic stem cell transplant. The receptors derive from a male patient in his sixties who had an allogeneic stem cell transplant from a related donor, so the T cells may come from the graft donor. Some clones in this sample may be carry-over from other donors' samples.

V and J are TRBV11-3 and TRBJ2-6, with no clear D. Trimming removed 2 bases from V and 4 bases from J, with 3 bases in between. The length of the CDR3 is 13 residues. Germline loops: CDR1 SGHNT, CDR2 YENEEA. Here the CDR3 reads CASSLPGANVLTF. CDR3 bases: TGTGCCAGCAGCTTACCAGGGGCCAACGTCCTGACTTTC.

The chain uses TRBV10-2 and TRBJ1-3; 8 bases map to TRBD1. Per germline, CDR1 WSHSY and CDR2 SAAADI. Germline trimming cut 7 bases from V and 1 base from J; bases unmatched to any gene: 6. The CDR3 contains 15 residues. In DNA form, the CDR3 reads TGCGCCAGCACTTCTGACAGGGGTTCTGGAAACACCATATATTTT. As protein: CASTSDRGSGNTIYF.

The chain recombines TRBV7-9 with TRBJ1-4, with TRBD1 identical over 9 bases. The CDR3 runs to 14 residues. With V trimmed by 5 bases and J by 10 bases, 8 bases remained unmatched. The germline V gene encodes CDR1 SEHNR and CDR2 FQNEAQ (reference sequence). CDR3 region: CASSPSGTGSKLFF. The CDR3 DNA is TGTGCCAGCAGCCCATCCGGGACAGGGTCAAAACTGTTTTTT. Together with reference TRBV7-9 and TRBJ1-4, the CDR3 gives the full variable domain: DTGVSQNPRHKITKRGQNVTFRCDPISEHNRLYWYRQTLGQGPEFLTYFQNEAQLEKSRLLSDRFSAERPKGSFSTLEIQRTEQGDSAMYLCASSPSGTGSKLFFGSGTQLSVL.

This chain uses TRBV5-1 with TRBJ1-1, with a tentative D call TRBD1 (5 bases). The CDR3 has 14 amino acids. Trimming took 3 bases from V and 6 from J, leaving 15 bases between them. The V gene's germline CDR1 is SGHRS and CDR2 YFSETQ. The CDR3 here is CASSYDSHRAEAFF. CDR3 coding DNA: TGCGCCAGCAGCTACGACAGCCATAGGGCTGAAGCTTTCTTT.

The V call is TRBV5-1, the J call TRBJ2-3, with TRBD1 matching over 9 bases. V dropped 2 bases and J dropped 4; count of bases not matched to a gene: 5. Germline assignment: CDR1 SGHRS and CDR2 YFSETQ. CDR3 length equals 15 residues. For the CDR3, the DNA is TGCGCCAGCAGCTTTACACAGGGGGCATCAGATACGCAGTATTTT. Its protein is CASSFTQGASDTQYF.

V and J are TRBV7-2 and TRBJ2-7; tentative D call: TRBD2 (5 bases). Looked up from germline, CDR1 is SGHTA and CDR2 is FQGNSA. The V end lost 5 bases, the J end lost 3 bases, and 14 bases lay between the germline ends. The CDR3 has 14 amino acids. The CDR3 DNA is TGTGCCAGCAGCCCAATCGAGCGGCACTACGAGCAGTACTTC. It codes for CASSPIERHYEQYF.

The rearrangement uses TRBV6-6 and TRBJ2-7, with D perhaps TRBD1 or TRBD2 (5 bases each). Germline values: CDR1 MNHNY, CDR2 SVGAGI (reference sequence). V was pared by 4 bases and J by 5 bases, with 12 bases between. This CDR3 has 13 amino acids. CDR3 amino acids: CASSSSGHNEQYF. The CDR3 coding sequence is TGTGCCAGCAGTTCCTCGGGGCACAACGAGCAGTACTTC.

The genes are TRBV4-3 and TRBJ2-3; 8 bases agree with TRBD2. CDR1 LGHNA and CDR2 YSLEER come from the germline V gene. This CDR3 comprises 16 residues. V shed 0 bases and J 2 bases; nucleotides not matched to a gene: 4. CDR3 sequence: CASSQDQAGDTDTQYF. CDR3 sequence (DNA): TGCGCCAGCAGCCAAGATCAAGCGGGGGACACAGATACGCAGTATTTT.

V gene TRBV9 combines with J gene TRBJ2-1; TRBD2 matches 12 bases. The CDR3 sequence is 18 residues long. After removal of 1 base from V and 2 bases from J, the junction contained 7 bases not matched to a gene. Germline loops: CDR1 SGDLS, CDR2 YYNGEE. The CDR3 DNA is TGTGCCAGCAGCGTACTAGCGGGGGGGCCTGGGACCTACAATGAGCAGTTCTTC. It translates to CASSVLAGGPGTYNEQFF.

This chain joins TRBV15 and TRBJ2-7; D could derive from TRBD1 or TRBD2 (5 bases each). Germline-derived CDR1 and CDR2 are LNHNV and YYDKDF (reference sequence). The CDR3 has 12 amino acids. Deletions cut 1 base from V and 5 bases from J, with 6 bases between. The CDR3 coding sequence is TGTGCCACCAGCAGAGGGGGGAACGAGCAGTACTTC. This gives the protein CATSRGGNEQYF.

This sequence joins TRBV7-2 and TRBJ2-3, with 10 bases identical to TRBD2. The CDR3 covers 18 residues. The V gene end was trimmed by 4 bases and the J gene end by 2 bases; junction bases not matched to a gene: 12. CDR1 and CDR2 from the germline V gene are SGHTA and FQGNSA. CDR3 sequence: CASSSPRAGGPVTDTQYF. The CDR3 DNA follows: TGTGCCAGCAGCTCGCCTCGAGCGGGGGGGCCGGTCACAGATACGCAGTATTTT.

The chain joins TRBV30 to TRBJ2-4; D is perhaps TRBD2 (6 bases). Trimming removed 8 bases from V and 8 bases from J, with 16 bases in between. The CDR3 is 12 amino acids. The V gene's germline CDR1 is GTSNPN and CDR2 SVGIG (reference sequence). The CDR3 protein is CALETGGDIQYF. In DNA form, the CDR3 reads TGTGCCCTTGAGACGGGCGGGGACATTCAGTACTTC.

The chain uses TRBV4-2 and TRBJ1-2, with a possible D match to TRBD1 (5 bases). The germline V gene encodes CDR1 LGHNA and CDR2 YNFKEQ. Trimming took 0 bases from V and 6 from J, leaving 11 bases between them. The CDR3 consists of 14 residues. The CDR3: CASSQDRAGDGYTF. The DNA for the CDR3 is TGTGCCAGCAGCCAAGACAGGGCCGGGGATGGCTACACCTTC.

The J gene is TRBJ1-6, the V gene TRBV5-4; a weak D match, TRBD1 (5 bases). Germline V gene data show CDR1 as SGHNT and CDR2 as YYREEE (reference sequence). The ends were cut back, 4 bases at V and 11 bases at J, with 22 bases in the middle. CDR3 length equals 16 residues. The DNA for the CDR3 is TGTGCCAGCAGCCTAACCGGGACCTCCTTTTCGCCACCCCTCCACTTT. The encoded protein is CASSLTGTSFSPPLHF.

The chain links TRBV19 to TRBJ1-6; 12 bases match TRBD1. V was pared by 7 bases and J by 7 bases, with 14 bases of the junction left unmatched. This CDR3 spans 18 amino acids. CDR1 is LNHDA and CDR2 is SQIVND in the germline V gene (reference sequence). CDR3 amino acids: CASTPGGTGGARNSPLHF. CDR3 DNA: TGTGCCAGTACCCCAGGGGGGACAGGGGGCGCACGGAATTCACCCCTCCACTTT.

The chain combines TRBV6-1 with TRBJ2-5; D is unclear. Germline CDR1 and CDR2: MNHNS and SASEGT. This CDR3 region has 14 residues. The V end was cut by 4 bases, the J end by 4 bases, with 13 bases between. CDR3 DNA sequence: TGTGCCAGCAGTGGGACGGCCGAGCTAGAGACCCAGTACTTC. It yields the protein CASSGTAELETQYF.

This rearrangement joins TRBV6-5 to TRBJ1-1; 7 bases fit TRBD1. Trimming cost V 6 bases and J 11 bases; bases outside gene matches: 9. The CDR3 totals 12 residues. Germline V CDR1 and CDR2: MNHEY, SVGAGI. The DNA for the CDR3 is TGTGCCAGCAGAACAGGGGTATTTGCTGCTTTCTTT. It codes for CASRTGVFAAFF.

This chain uses TRBV28 with TRBJ2-3; 8 bases are a match to TRBD2. CDR1 is MDHEN, CDR2 SYDVKM, per germline. The CDR3 has 18 residues. V lost 8 bases, J lost 2 bases, and 18 bases stayed unmatched. CDR3 nucleotide sequence: TGTGCCAGCGCCCGGCGGCGGGGGGACGCAGCCACCACAGATACGCAGTATTTT. Residues: CASARRRGDAATTDTQYF.

The rearrangement links TRBV9 to TRBJ1-4; D unresolved. Per the germline V gene, CDR1 is SGDLS and CDR2 is YYNGEE. The CDR3 spans 15 residues. Trimming stripped 0 bases from V and 7 bases from J, with 13 bases between. CDR3 nucleotides: TGTGCCAGCAGCGTAGGTGGCTTCGCAGGTGAAAAACTGTTTTTT. It specifies CASSVGGFAGEKLFF. Filled out from reference TRBV9 and TRBJ1-4, the complete variable domain reads DSGVTQTPKHLITATGQRVTLRCSPRSGDLSVYWYQQSLDQGLQFLIQYYNGEERAKGNILERFSAQQFPDLHSELNLSSLELGDSALYFCASSVGGFAGEKLFFGSGTQLSVL.

The V and J genes are TRBV30 and TRBJ1-4; maybe TRBD1 (6 bases). Germline V gives CDR1 GTSNPN, CDR2 SVGIG (reference sequence). V was cut by 3 bases and J by 3 bases, with 17 bases left in between. This CDR3 region has 16 residues. The CDR3 region is CAWSRATGSANEKLFF. CDR3 nucleotide sequence: TGTGCCTGGAGCCGGGCGACAGGATCGGCTAATGAAAAACTGTTTTTT.

CDR3 sequence reads: CASRDNINYGYTF. CDR3 DNA: TGTGCCAGCAGGGACAACATAAACTATGGCTACACCTTC. V gene TRBV27 combines with J gene TRBJ1-2; weak D call: TRBD1 (5 bases). The V gene lost 6 bases and the J gene lost 2 bases, with 10 bases spanning the gap. CDR1 and CDR2 from the germline V gene are MNHEY and SMNVEV (reference sequence). This CDR3 has 13 residues.

The chain recombines TRBV5-6 with TRBJ1-3; D is possibly TRBD1 (5 bases). Germline-derived CDR1 and CDR2 are SGHDT and YYEEEE. The CDR3 spans 18 residues. The ends were cut back, 5 bases at V and 2 bases at J, with 23 bases in the middle. The chain's CDR3 is CASRNLIDSLVPGNTIYF. CDR3 in DNA: TGTGCCAGCAGGAACCTTATAGACAGTCTGGTCCCTGGAAACACCATATATTTT.

V and J are TRBV14 and TRBJ1-4; D may be TRBD1 (6 bases). V lost 2 bases and J lost 5, with 15 bases in between. CDR3 size: 16 residues. CDR1 and CDR2 (germline): SGHDN, FVKESK. The CDR3 DNA sequence: TGTGCCAGCAGCCAACATGAAGGGGGGTGGAATGAAAAACTGTTTTTT. This translates into CASSQHEGGWNEKLFF.

The rearrangement links TRBV2 to TRBJ1-1; the D gene is possibly TRBD1 (5 bases). V lost 3 bases and J 0 bases, leaving 8 bases between the germline ends. The germline CDR1 and CDR2 sequences are SNHLY and FYNNEI. The CDR3 spans 14 residues. The CDR3 nucleotides read TGTGCCAGCAGTGAGACAGAATTGAACACTGAAGCTTTCTTT. This gives the protein CASSETELNTEAFF.

This sequence joins TRBV19 and TRBJ1-2, with 7 bases aligning to TRBD1. This CDR3 is 16 amino acids long. Germline V gene sequence: CDR1 LNHDA, CDR2 SQIVND (reference sequence). V was clipped by 6 bases and J by 0 bases; unmatched bases: 10. The CDR3: CASRPDRVRTNYGYTF. The DNA of the CDR3 is TGTGCCAGTAGACCCGACAGGGTTCGAACTAACTATGGCTACACCTTC.

DNA for the CDR3: TGTGCCAGCAGTTCAGGATGGAGAACTGAAGCTTTCTTT. Translation: CASSSGWRTEAFF. The chain combines TRBV27 with TRBJ1-1, with D uncertain. This CDR3 has 13 amino acids. Germline CDR1 MNHEY, CDR2 SMNVEV (reference sequence). V was clipped by 4 bases and J by 5 bases, with 11 bases between them.

The V call is TRBV6-5, the J call TRBJ2-5; 9 nucleotides match TRBD2. The CDR3 totals 16 residues. Germline assignment: CDR1 MNHEY and CDR2 SVGAGI. The J segment lost 2 bases and the V segment lost 1 base, leaving 5 bases of the junction unmatched. The CDR3 loop reads CASSYFGGGVQETQYF. CDR3 in DNA: TGTGCCAGCAGTTACTTTGGCGGGGGGGTGCAAGAGACCCAGTACTTC.